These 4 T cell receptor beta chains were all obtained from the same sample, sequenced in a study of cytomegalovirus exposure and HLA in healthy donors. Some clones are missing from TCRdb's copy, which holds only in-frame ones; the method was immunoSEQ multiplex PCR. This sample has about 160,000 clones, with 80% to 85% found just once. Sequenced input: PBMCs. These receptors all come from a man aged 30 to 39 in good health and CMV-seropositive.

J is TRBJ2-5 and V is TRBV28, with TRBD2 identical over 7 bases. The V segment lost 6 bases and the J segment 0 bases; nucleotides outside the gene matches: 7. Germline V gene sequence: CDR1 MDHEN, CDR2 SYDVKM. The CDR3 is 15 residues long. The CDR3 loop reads CASRPTSAYQETQYF. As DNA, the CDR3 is TGTGCCAGCAGGCCTACTAGCGCCTACCAAGAGACCCAGTACTTC.

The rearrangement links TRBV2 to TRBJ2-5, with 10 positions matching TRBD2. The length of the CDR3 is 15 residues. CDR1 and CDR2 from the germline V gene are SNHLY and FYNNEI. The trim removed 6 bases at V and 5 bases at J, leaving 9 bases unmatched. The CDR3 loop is CASRQLPGLAETQYF. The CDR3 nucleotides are TGTGCCAGCAGGCAACTTCCGGGACTAGCGGAGACCCAGTACTTC. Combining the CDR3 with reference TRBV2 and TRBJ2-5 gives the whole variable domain EPEVTQTPSHQVTQMGQEVILRCVPISNHLYFYWYRQILGQKVEFLVSFYNNEISEKSEIFDDQFSVERPDGSNFTLKIRSTKLEDSAMYFCASRQLPGLAETQYFGPGTRLLVL.

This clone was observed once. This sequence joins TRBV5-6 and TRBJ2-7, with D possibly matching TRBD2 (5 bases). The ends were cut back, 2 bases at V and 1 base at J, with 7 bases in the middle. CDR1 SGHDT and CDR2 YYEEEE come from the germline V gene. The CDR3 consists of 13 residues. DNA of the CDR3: TGTGCCAGCAGCTTTCGGGGTTCCTACGAGCAGTACTTC. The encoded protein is CASSFRGSYEQYF.

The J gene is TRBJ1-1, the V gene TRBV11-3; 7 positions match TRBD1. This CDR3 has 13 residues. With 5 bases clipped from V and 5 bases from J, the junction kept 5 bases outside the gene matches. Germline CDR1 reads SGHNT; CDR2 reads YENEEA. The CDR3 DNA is TGTGCCAGCAGCCGGGAACAGGGGACTGAAGCTTTCTTT. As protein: CASSREQGTEAFF.